The clone carrying this T cell receptor (beta chain) has a handful of counts. Sequencing used immunoSEQ multiplex PCR; TCRdb keeps in-frame clones, though not all of them. The sample has some 270,000 clones, roughly 86% seen once. The data stem from a study of blood T cell repertoires in COVID-19. The V gene's germline CDR1 is LGHNA and CDR2 YSLEER. Trimming took off 2 bases at V and 7 bases at J, with 20 bases between the two ends. This CDR3 comprises 17 residues. The chain links TRBV4-3 to TRBJ1-4; a possible D gene is TRBD1 (5 bases). The sequenced material came from peripheral blood. This clonotype was obtained from a woman aged 55-69 years who had recovered from COVID-19. The CDR3 sequence is CASSQLPAGGKGEKLFF. Written as DNA, the CDR3 is TGCGCCAGCAGCCAACTCCCGGCGGGGGGGAAAGGTGAAAAACTGTTTTTT.